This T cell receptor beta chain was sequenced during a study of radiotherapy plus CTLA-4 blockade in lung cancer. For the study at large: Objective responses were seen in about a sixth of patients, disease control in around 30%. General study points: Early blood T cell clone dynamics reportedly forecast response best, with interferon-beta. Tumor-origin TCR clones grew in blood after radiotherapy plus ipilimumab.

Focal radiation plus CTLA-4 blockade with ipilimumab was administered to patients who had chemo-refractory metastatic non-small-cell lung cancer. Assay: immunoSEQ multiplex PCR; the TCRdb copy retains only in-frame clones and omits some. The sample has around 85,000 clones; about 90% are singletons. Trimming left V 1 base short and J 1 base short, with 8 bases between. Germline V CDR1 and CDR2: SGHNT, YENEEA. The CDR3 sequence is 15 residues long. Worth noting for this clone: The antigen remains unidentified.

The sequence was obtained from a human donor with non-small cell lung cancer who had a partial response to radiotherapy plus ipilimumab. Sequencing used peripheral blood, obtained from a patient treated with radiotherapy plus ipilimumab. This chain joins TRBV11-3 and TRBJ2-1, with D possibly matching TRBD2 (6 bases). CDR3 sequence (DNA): TGTGCCAGCAGCTTAGGGCTAGCGTCCTACAATGAGCAGTTCTTC. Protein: CASSLGLASYNEQFF.